This T cell receptor (beta chain) originates from a study of cytomegalovirus exposure and HLA in healthy donors. Regarding the study as a whole: Sequencing likely produced, as an artifact, a cluster of highly shared sequence variants. At a 0.05 false discovery rate, a later analysis found 18,000 or so TCR beta sequences to be associated with HLA alleles. Some V segments could not be told apart, so they were left out, TRBV6-2 and TRBV6-3 among them. Presence/absence analyses assumed roughly uniform sequencing depth across donors, which may not hold.

In the PCR, 60 Vbeta and 13 Jbeta primers were used. Measured with immunoSEQ multiplex PCR; TCRdb has only the in-frame clones, and not every one. The sample yields almost 70,000 clones, under 80% seen once. With regard to this clone: No antigen is known for it.

The CDR3 has 16 residues. Per the germline V gene, CDR1 is SQVTM and CDR2 is ANQGSEA. V was clipped by 5 bases and J by 2 bases; unmatched bases: 6. The sequence was obtained from a male donor in good health and CMV-seropositive. The chain has TRBV29-1 and TRBJ2-3; 14 bases are a match to TRBD2. Sequencing was done on a sample of PBMCs. The CDR3, as DNA: TGCAGCGTTACGGGACTAGCGGGGGAACACACAGATACGCAGTATTTT. It specifies CSVTGLAGEHTDTQYF.